Listed here are 8 T cell receptor beta chains from one sample, sequenced in a study of cytomegalovirus exposure and HLA in healthy donors. Primers included in the PCR were 60 Vbeta and 13 Jbeta primers. Data came from immunoSEQ multiplex PCR; TCRdb stores just in-frame clones and leaves some out. This sample has 60,000 to 70,000 clones, with roughly 80% found just once. What was sequenced was PBMCs. The source is a man aged 55 to 69 in good health and CMV-seropositive.

The chain couples TRBV4-1 to TRBJ2-7; 7 bases align to TRBD1. The CDR3 extends over 15 amino acids. CDR1 is MGHRA, CDR2 YSYEKL, per germline. V gave up 0 bases and J gave up 3 bases; unmatched junction bases: 5. CDR3 sequence reads: CASSQDLNRGYEQYF. In nucleotides, the CDR3 is TGCGCCAGCAGCCAAGATCTTAACAGGGGCTACGAGCAGTACTTC.

This chain connects TRBV14 to TRBJ2-3, with D unresolved. Trimming stripped 1 base from V and 0 bases from J, with 11 bases between. Germline V lookup: CDR1 SGHDN, CDR2 FVKESK. This CDR3 contains 16 residues. The CDR3 region is CASSQVKLPSTDTQYF. The CDR3 nucleotides are TGTGCCAGCAGCCAAGTAAAGCTCCCTAGCACAGATACGCAGTATTTT.

The rearrangement joins TRBV29-1 to TRBJ2-7, with no clear D. CDR1 and CDR2 (germline): SQVTM, ANQGSEA. The CDR3 contains 12 residues. CDR3 residues: CRTLLLTYEQYF. In nucleotides, the CDR3 is TGCAGGACTCTTTTACTTACCTACGAGCAGTACTTC.

This clone was detected only a few times. V gene TRBV5-1 combines with J gene TRBJ1-4; D is perhaps TRBD1 (6 bases). V gave up 3 bases and J gave up 3 bases, with 9 bases separating them. CDR1 is SGHRS and CDR2 is YFSETQ in the germline V gene. The CDR3 has 14 amino acids. The CDR3 DNA is TGCGCCAGCAGCTGGGGGCTGGCTAATGAAAAACTGTTTTTT. Translating gives CASSWGLANEKLFF.

This clone occurred once. DNA for the CDR3: TGTGCCAGCAGTGAAGCTACGACAGGGACCTACGAGCAGTACTTC. Protein product: CASSEATTGTYEQYF. The genes are TRBV2 and TRBJ2-7; 7 positions agree with TRBD1. Per the germline V gene, CDR1 is SNHLY and CDR2 is FYNNEI. The CDR3 has 15 amino acids. The ends lost 0 bases at V and 2 bases at J; junction bases unmatched: 4.

This clone was picked up a small number of times. This chain connects TRBV5-1 to TRBJ1-6; 7 nucleotides line up with TRBD1. This CDR3 comprises 14 residues. The junction had 4 bases not matched to a gene; V was cut back by 3 bases and J by 7 bases. Germline V gives CDR1 SGHRS, CDR2 YFSETQ. CDR3 residues: CASSSQGGNSPLHF. The CDR3 DNA sequence: TGCGCCAGCAGCTCGCAGGGGGGCAATTCACCCCTCCACTTT.

This clone was seen only once. The V call is TRBV10-3, the J call TRBJ2-1; 9 bases line up with TRBD2. The CDR3 has 13 amino acids. Per germline, CDR1 ENHRY and CDR2 SYGVKD. V trimming: 6 bases; J trimming: 8 bases; junction bases outside the gene matches: 5. CDR3 sequence: CAIRISGSHEQFF. For the CDR3, the DNA is TGTGCCATCAGGATTAGCGGGAGCCATGAGCAGTTCTTC.

The rearrangement links TRBV6-6 to TRBJ1-2; 7 bases line up with TRBD1. Germline V gene lookup returns CDR1 MNHNY and CDR2 SVGAGI (reference sequence). J lost 4 bases, V lost 5 bases, and 4 bases had no gene match. This CDR3 has 13 residues. This CDR3 is CASSGQESYGYTF. CDR3 nucleotides: TGTGCCAGCAGTGGACAGGAAAGCTATGGCTACACCTTC.